Listed here is a single TCR beta chain. The antigen it binds to is not known. No clone much larger than this one lies a single base away; base qualities are absent. The data belong to a study of T cell responses to AZD1222 COVID-19 vaccine (dated by TCRdb to the early 2020s). Notes on the research overall: A total of more than 230 trial participants underwent TCR sequencing, of whom approximately 200 had received two doses of AZD1222 and about 25 had received two doses of the MenACWY control vaccine. Trial participants were enrolled by age into 18-55, 56-69 and 70-plus year subgroups, with 148, 28 and 57 TCR-sequenced participants respectively.

General findings and caveats noted by the study authors: The 56-69-year group was small, and its depth increase did not reach significance, likely because of low power. Reportedly, almost half of the unique spike-specific TCRs recognized epitopes lying outside the regions that are mutated in the B.1.351 and B.1.1.7 variants. Because no samples from the day 14 peak response were available, repertoires could be characterized only after the peak T cell response. Participants were mostly white British, with more females than males. The authors suggested clonal diversity may have been underestimated. Vaccine-associated CD4 TCRs spanned the whole spike protein, with dominant responses in regions 160-218 and 743-854. A significant rise in spike-specific TCR breadth and depth was observed after two AZD1222 doses relative to day 0 and relative to MenACWY recipients. Only five to seven AZD1222 recipients were SARS-CoV-2 seropositive at baseline, limiting conclusions about previously exposed vaccinees.

The CDR3 regions of human TCRbeta chains were analyzed by immunosequencing. In the paper's pipeline: Repertoire TCRs were checked for matches against a reference library of SARS-CoV-2-specific TCRs that had been generated using the MIRA antigen-specificity platform. Breadth was defined as the fraction of unique TCRs that were SARS-CoV-2-associated. Depth was defined as the fraction of total T cells that were SARS-CoV-2-associated. Using the MIRA data, every spike-specific TCR was mapped to the spike region that the TCR reacted to and assigned to either a CD4 or a CD8 class. Log10-transformed breadth and depth values were compared by one-way ANOVA with Sidak's multiple comparisons tests. TCRdb mirrors the immuneACCESS table, restricted to in-frame sequences. Some clones are absent from its copies; in checked studies, under half trace to an unresolved V gene, and the reason for the others is unknown. D and trimming were read from the DNA, whereas the V and J calls and clone size are those reported in that table. The sample yields over 85,000 clones; about 88% were counted once. 14% of the sample is taken by the ten largest.

The germline V gene specifies SGHRS as CDR1 and YFSETQ as CDR2. The CDR3, from cysteine to phenylalanine, totals 16 residues. Only the CDR3 DNA stays, 48 bases, in frame from base 1. The V end loses 4 bases and the J end loses 6 bases, and a stretch of 23 bases separates them. The sample's time point label is to be understood as: about 28 days (+/-7) after the second vaccine dose. AZD1222 recipients given second doses at about 4 weeks or at about 12 weeks were pooled, since spike-specific TCR depth and breadth were not found to differ between the two schedules. Samples from vaccinated people were obtained from the UK trials COV001 and COV002, which included a single-blind randomized controlled phase 2/3 trial of AZD1222 (ChAdOx1 nCoV-19) in healthy adults. For TCRbeta chain sequencing, PBMC samples were collected from trial participants at day 0 and at day 28 after the second dose.

The input for sequencing was peripheral blood, taken 28 days after the second AZD1222 dose. The V and J segments used are TRBV5-1 and TRBJ2-7; the D segment could be TRBD2, given 6 matching bases. This receptor was obtained from an adult who received the AZD1222 COVID-19 vaccine. The CDR3 region reads CASSPSQEGQYSEQYF. The nucleotide sequence reads TGCGCCAGCAGCCCCTCGCAGGAGGGCCAGTACTCCGAGCAGTACTTC. The variable domain in full, with residues beyond the CDR3 obtained from the reference TRBV5-1 and TRBJ2-7 genes, is KAGVTQTPRYLIKTRGQQVTLSCSPISGHRSVSWYQQTPGQGLQFLFEYFSETQRNKGNFPGRFSGRQFSNSRSEMNVSTLELGDSALYLCASSPSQEGQYSEQYFGPGTRLTVT.